One sample yielded the 20 T cell receptor beta chains listed below, sequenced in a study of graft-versus-host responses after intestinal transplantation. What these receptors recognize is not known. Produced via immunoSEQ multiplex PCR; TCRdb's table is partial and in-frame only. The sample lists about 90,000 clones, 85% to 95% occurring once. The source was unstimulated CD4+ T cells sorted from spleen or lymph node cells, collected before transplant. The origin of the receptors is a human donor who was the organ donor for an intestinal transplant.

This sequence joins TRBV27 and TRBJ2-1; 8 positions agree with TRBD1. This CDR3 comprises 17 residues. CDR1 is MNHEY, CDR2 SMNVEV, per germline (reference sequence). Trimming at V came to 5 bases and at J to 4 bases, leaving 13 bases not matched to a gene. The CDR3 protein is CASSHQGALAEYNEQFF. CDR3 coding DNA: TGTGCCAGCAGTCATCAGGGGGCGCTTGCTGAGTACAATGAGCAGTTCTTC.

The chain joins TRBV5-4 to TRBJ1-2, with TRBD1 identical over 7 bases. The CDR3 sequence is 13 residues long. Germline loops: CDR1 SGHNT, CDR2 YYREEE (reference sequence). V shed 4 bases, J shed 4 bases, and the junction held 4 bases outside the gene matches. The chain's CDR3 is CASSVRGTYGYTF. The CDR3, as DNA: TGTGCCAGCAGCGTCAGGGGGACCTATGGCTACACCTTC.

This clone turned up a few times. This chain joins TRBV6-5 and TRBJ2-7; TRBD1 is a possible D gene (6 bases). The CDR3 has 13 amino acids. The V gene's germline CDR1 is MNHEY and CDR2 SVGAGI. V lost 2 bases and J lost 2, with 7 bases in between. DNA of the CDR3: TGTGCCAGCAGTTACGACAGGACCTACGAGCAGTACTTC. Its protein is CASSYDRTYEQYF.

The chain joins TRBV29-1 to TRBJ2-2, with D possibly being TRBD1 (5 bases). Trimming left V 1 base short and J 0 bases short, with 12 bases between. The CDR3 contains 16 residues. The V gene's germline CDR1 is SQVTM and CDR2 ANQGSEA. CDR3 sequence (DNA): TGCAGCGTTGAAGCCTGGGCAGGGACGAACACCGGGGAGCTGTTTTTT. It codes for CSVEAWAGTNTGELFF.

Worth noting for this clone: One end of the junction is discordant with germline, which a read error may explain. The chain couples TRBV5-5 to TRBJ2-1, with 12 bases aligning to TRBD2. The CDR3 runs 16 residues. From germline, CDR1 is SGHKS and CDR2 YYEKEE (reference sequence). CDR3 region: CASILTSGSGVNEQFF. The CDR3 nucleotides read TGTGCCAGCATCTTGACTAGCGGGAGTGGTGTCAATGAGCAGTTCTTC.

The chain has TRBV23-1 and TRBJ1-5; TRBD1 matches 8 bases. TRBV23-1 is identified as an open reading frame with a role that is uncertain. V trimming: 6 bases; J trimming: 7 bases; junction bases outside the gene matches: 8. The CDR3 consists of 14 residues. CDR3: CASRTKDREQPQHF. The CDR3 DNA sequence: TGCGCCAGCAGGACGAAGGACAGGGAACAGCCCCAGCATTTT.

This clone was seen once. J is TRBJ1-5 and V is TRBV19; TRBD1 is a possible D gene (5 bases). The CDR3 length is 16 residues. V shed 1 base and J shed 2 bases, with 12 bases lying between them. CDR1 and CDR2 from the germline V gene are LNHDA and SQIVND (reference sequence). CDR3 sequence reads: CASSIVQGSGNQPQHF. In nucleotides, the CDR3 is TGTGCCAGTAGTATAGTCCAGGGTTCGGGCAATCAGCCCCAGCATTTT.

This clone was detected only once. V is TRBV6-5 and J is TRBJ1-1; TRBD1 aligns across 7 bases. CDR3 length equals 15 residues. CDR1 and CDR2 (germline): MNHEY, SVGAGI. V was clipped by 6 bases and J by 2 bases; unmatched bases: 9. The CDR3 loop reads CASRDTGAFNTEAFF. The CDR3, as DNA: TGTGCCAGCAGAGACACAGGGGCGTTCAACACTGAAGCTTTCTTT.

This chain connects TRBV6-1 to TRBJ2-1; possibly TRBD2 for D (5 bases). Germline V gene lookup returns CDR1 MNHNS and CDR2 SASEGT. The CDR3 loop spans 15 amino acids. The ends were cut back, 3 bases at V and 0 bases at J, with 9 bases in the middle. The CDR3 region has the DNA TGTGCCAGCAGTGATCAAGGACTCTCCTACAATGAGCAGTTCTTC. Encoded protein: CASSDQGLSYNEQFF.

The CDR3 sequence: CASKGAVNTEAFF. Written as DNA, the CDR3 is TGTGCCAGCAAGGGGGCCGTGAACACTGAAGCTTTCTTT. This chain connects TRBV6-6 to TRBJ1-1; 7 bases match TRBD1. This CDR3 has 13 amino acids. Germline CDR1 MNHNY, CDR2 SVGAGI (reference sequence). The V segment lost 7 bases and the J segment 0 bases; nucleotides outside the gene matches: 2.

Details on this clone: This sample includes further DNA sequences coding for the same CDR3. This rearrangement joins TRBV4-2 to TRBJ2-7, with TRBD1 matching 8 bases. With 1 base clipped from V and 3 bases from J, the junction kept 5 bases outside the gene matches. The CDR3 length is 15 residues. Germline values: CDR1 LGHNA, CDR2 YNFKEQ. CDR3: CASSQAGGAGYEQYF. CDR3 DNA: TGTGCCAGCAGCCAAGCAGGGGGCGCGGGCTACGAGCAGTACTTC.

The chain's CDR3 is CASSENAGEAFF. CDR3 coding DNA: TGTGCCAGCAGTGAAAATGCGGGTGAAGCTTTCTTT. V gene TRBV6-1 combines with J gene TRBJ1-1; D ambiguous. Looked up from germline, CDR1 is MNHNS and CDR2 is SASEGT. The ends were cut back, 2 bases at V and 7 bases at J, with 8 bases in the middle. The CDR3 length is 12 residues.

This rearrangement joins TRBV5-6 to TRBJ1-1; the D gene is possibly TRBD1 (5 bases). V lost 1 base, J lost 2 bases, and 9 bases lay in between. This CDR3 spans 14 amino acids. Germline values: CDR1 SGHDT, CDR2 YYEEEE. The CDR3 DNA is TGTGCCAGCAGCTTGTTGGGGCTAAACACTGAAGCTTTCTTT. Translation: CASSLLGLNTEAFF.

This rearrangement joins TRBV5-1 to TRBJ1-3, with 7 bases identical to TRBD1. Germline CDR1 and CDR2: SGHRS and YFSETQ. This CDR3 comprises 16 residues. V lost 0 bases, J lost 1 base, and 4 bases stayed unmatched. The CDR3 bases are TGCGCCAGCAGCTTGGCCTACAGGGGATCTGGAAACACCATATATTTT. Amino acids: CASSLAYRGSGNTIYF.

The V gene is TRBV29-1, the J gene TRBJ2-3, with TRBD2 matching 8 bases. The CDR3 is made up of 15 amino acids. V was pared by 4 bases and J by 2 bases, with 8 bases of the junction left unmatched. Germline V gene sequence: CDR1 SQVTM, CDR2 ANQGSEA. CDR3 in amino acids: CSVGGIAGLTDTQYF. The CDR3 region has the DNA TGCAGCGTTGGAGGGATAGCGGGGCTCACAGATACGCAGTATTTT.

The gene calls are TRBV5-4 and TRBJ2-7; TRBD2 aligns across 7 bases. CDR3 length equals 16 residues. In germline, CDR1 is SGHNT, CDR2 YYREEE (reference sequence). V lost 0 bases to trimming and J lost 0 bases; unmatched junction nucleotides: 6. CDR3 bases: TGTGCCAGCAGCTTGGGGGGTCGGGGGGTCTCCTACGAGCAGTACTTC. Amino acids: CASSLGGRGVSYEQYF.

J is TRBJ2-7 and V is TRBV29-1; 11 bases fit TRBD2. The CDR3 is made up of 15 amino acids. Looked up from germline, CDR1 is SQVTM and CDR2 is ANQGSEA. The V and J ends lost 6 bases and 0 bases, in that order; junction bases with no gene match: 7. Here the CDR3 reads CSVAGTSGTSYEQYF. The CDR3 bases are TGCAGCGTGGCCGGGACTAGCGGAACCTCCTACGAGCAGTACTTC.

V and J are TRBV5-1 and TRBJ2-5; the D gene is possibly TRBD1 (6 bases). Germline assignment: CDR1 SGHRS and CDR2 YFSETQ. V shed 4 bases and J shed 5 bases, with 15 bases lying between them. The CDR3 is 14 amino acids. The CDR3 reads CASSPRQVQETQYF. CDR3 in DNA: TGCGCCAGCAGCCCGAGACAGGTTCAGGAGACCCAGTACTTC.

The chain joins TRBV7-6 to TRBJ2-1; 15 nucleotides line up with TRBD2. The germline V gene encodes CDR1 SGHVS and CDR2 FNYEAQ. Trimming at V came to 8 bases and at J to 10 bases, leaving 6 bases not matched to a gene. CDR3 length equals 14 residues. CDR3 in DNA: TGTGCCAGCGGGACTAGCGGGAGGATATCCGAGCAGTTCTTC. Translating it yields CASGTSGRISEQFF. The full variable domain, in which reference TRBV7-6 and TRBJ2-1 provide the parts outside the CDR3, is GAGVSQSPRYKVTKRGQDVALRCDPISGHVSLYWYRQALGQGPEFLTYFNYEAQQDKSGLPNDRFSAERPEGSISTLTIQRTEQRDSAMYRCASGTSGRISEQFFGPGTRLTVL.

V gene TRBV6-4 combines with J gene TRBJ1-2; 9 positions agree with TRBD1. V trimming: 5 bases; J trimming: 0 bases; junction bases outside the gene matches: 4. The germline V gene encodes CDR1 MRHNA and CDR2 SNTAGT. CDR3 length equals 15 residues. CDR3 sequence reads: CASSSGTGSNYGYTF. CDR3 DNA: TGTGCCAGCAGTTCCGGGACAGGGTCTAACTATGGCTACACCTTC.